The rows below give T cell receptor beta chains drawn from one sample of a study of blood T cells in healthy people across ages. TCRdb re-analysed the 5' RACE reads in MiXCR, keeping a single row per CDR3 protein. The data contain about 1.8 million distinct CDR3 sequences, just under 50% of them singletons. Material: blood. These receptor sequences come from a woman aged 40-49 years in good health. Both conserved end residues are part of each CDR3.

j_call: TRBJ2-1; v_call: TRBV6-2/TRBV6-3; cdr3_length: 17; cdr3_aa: CASSYRNLASTLNEQFF
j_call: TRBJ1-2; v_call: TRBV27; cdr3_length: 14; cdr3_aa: CASSYREGIYGYTF
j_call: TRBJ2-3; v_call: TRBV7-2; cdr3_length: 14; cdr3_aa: CASTSRGDTDTQYF
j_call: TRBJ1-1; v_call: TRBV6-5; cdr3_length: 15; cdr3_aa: CASSYQTGVDTEAFF
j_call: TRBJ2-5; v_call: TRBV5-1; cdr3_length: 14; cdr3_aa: CASSPQDGQETQYF
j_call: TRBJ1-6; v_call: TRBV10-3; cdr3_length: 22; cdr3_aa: CAISESDPDRGGGSSYNSPPHF
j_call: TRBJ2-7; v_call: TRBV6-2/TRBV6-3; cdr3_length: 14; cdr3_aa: CASTNHGAIREQYF
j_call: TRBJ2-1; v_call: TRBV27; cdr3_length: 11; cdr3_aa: CATNQANEQFF
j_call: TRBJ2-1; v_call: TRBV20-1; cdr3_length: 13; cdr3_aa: CSARAVTGCEQFF
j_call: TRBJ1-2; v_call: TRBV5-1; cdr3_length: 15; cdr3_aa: CASSLDRKGPGGYTF
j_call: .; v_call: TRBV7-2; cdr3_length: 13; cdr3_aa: CASGPGTIYEQYF
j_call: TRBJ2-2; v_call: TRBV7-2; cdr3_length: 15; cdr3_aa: CASSSPPVDTGELFF
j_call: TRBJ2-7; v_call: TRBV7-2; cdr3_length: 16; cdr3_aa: CASSLVWTGEDHEQYF
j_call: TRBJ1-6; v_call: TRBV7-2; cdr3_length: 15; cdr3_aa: CASSHPGLGGSPLHF
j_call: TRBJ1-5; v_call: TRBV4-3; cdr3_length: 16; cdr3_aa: CASSRGTGGSGQPQHF
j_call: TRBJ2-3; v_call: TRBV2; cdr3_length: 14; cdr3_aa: CASSADRLTDTQYF
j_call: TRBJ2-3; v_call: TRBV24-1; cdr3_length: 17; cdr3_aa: CATSERTQTGSTDTQYF
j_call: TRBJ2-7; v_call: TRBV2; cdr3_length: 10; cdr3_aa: CASLRREQYF
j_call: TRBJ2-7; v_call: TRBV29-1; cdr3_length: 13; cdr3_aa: CSVVKQSGYEQYF
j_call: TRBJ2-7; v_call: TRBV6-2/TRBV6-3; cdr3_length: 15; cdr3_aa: CASSYLGSAAYEQYF